What follows describes a single TCR beta chain. What antigen it recognizes has not been identified. No quality values exist for individual bases; no much larger clone is one base distant. This sample stems from a study of shared clonotypes between healthy human individuals (dated by TCRdb to 2018 to 2020). About the investigation overall: A couple of women and a few men aged 18 to 49 years were included in the cohort. Each donor's leukapheresis produced roughly between roughly 0.9 and 8.9 billion PBMCs. Per donor, three plates each were used for CD4 naive and CD4 memory, two for CD8 naive, and one for CD8 memory. To increase sequencing depth and limit assay-specific biases, TCR repertoire library preparation and sequencing were carried out by different laboratories using diverse techniques. To estimate repertoire size and how much clonotypes are shared between individuals, the study performed deep sequencing of blood TCR repertoires from about five healthy adults. Study-level results and caveats: About 5% of naive CD4, approximately 3.7% of naive CD8, about 2.4% of memory CD4, and around 0.4% of memory CD8 clonotypes were shared across several donors. Higher generation probabilities were observed for clonotypes shared by all four sorted-subset donors than for non-shared clonotypes. Pairwise subsampling indicated that sequencing depth was expected to affect the degree of clonotype sharing among donors. Incomplete sequencing was indicated by rarefaction of sorted-subset datasets, despite the large sequencing depth. Larger estimated clonotype richness was generally found for naive subsets than for memory subsets. Sampling was restricted to blood, and TCR repertoires in tissues likely differ from the TCR repertoires found in blood. Because the study included only a small number of donors, the genetic and exposure-history diversity represented was limited.

For the CD8 naive samples, CD45RO-negative cells were positively selected for CCR7, yielding a CD45RA+CCR7+ population from which TemRA cells were excluded. The donors were healthy, HIV-negative adults who had no recently reported acute infections or vaccinations. Every donor was a Caucasian adult residing in Nashville, Tennessee, USA. Blood was collected by leukapheresis, and PBMCs were isolated by Ficoll-Histopaque density gradient centrifugation and then cryopreserved in liquid nitrogen vapor phase. Purity and quantity of every magnetically sorted T cell population were checked by analytical flow cytometry. Each sorted fraction had its genomic DNA isolated and then quantified by UV absorbance on a Nanodrop 2000c. A distance of 13 bases separates the germline ends of V and J, which lose 5 bases and 0 bases respectively. CDR1 and CDR2, per the germline V gene (reference sequence), are PRHDT and FYEKMQ. The CDR3 spans 15 residues, from the cysteine through the phenylalanine. Just CDR3 DNA is preserved here, 45 bases in frame from base 1.

Using the deep immunoSEQ assay, TCR CDR3 regions were amplified from genomic DNA by multiplex PCR. For each cell subset, the extracted genomic DNA was distributed evenly across all wells of several immunoSEQ 96-well plates, and each plate served as one replicate. For sorted subsets, about 200 ng genomic DNA, equal to 30,000 to 35,000 T cell genomes, was loaded into each replicate PCR. Purified libraries were quantified with a Qubit 3.0 fluorometer, sized on a Bioanalyzer 2100, and re-quantified with the KAPA Library Quantification kit. Every immunoSEQ 96-well plate was sequenced on a dedicated single-read 150-cycle Illumina NextSeq 550 flow cell. The paper's data handling went like this. The immunoSEQ output contained only junctional sequences without quality scores, so filtering could not match that applied to full-length reads. To assign V/J genes and CDR3, sequences were annotated against IMGT germline references using PyIR, a Python wrapper for IgBLAST v1.9. Any read was removed if the V/J assignment was weak (E-value above 1e-6), the CDR3 was missing, or the read contained stop codons, out-of-frame junctions, or ambiguous translated residues. V3J clonotypes were defined by identical inferred V gene, J gene, and CDR3 amino acid sequence. Percentage overlap between repertoires was calculated by dividing the number of shared unique clonotypes by the size of the smaller repertoire. Repertoire richness was assessed with RTK rarefaction, the Chao1 estimator, and Recon v2.1 estimates of unobserved clonotypes. For all TCRbeta clonotypes obtained by the gDNA method from a few donors, generation probabilities were computed with OLGA. The clones in this table, taken by TCRdb from immuneACCESS, are in-frame only. Not every clone is retained; where verified, under half of the shortfall comes from an unresolved V gene, and the cause of the rest is unknown. Clone size and V and J calls were adopted from that table, with D and trimming inferred from the DNA. The sample contains roughly 650,000 clones, about 96% of them found a single time. The ten biggest clones cover roughly 0.1% of the sample.

The origin of this receptor is a woman aged 25-40 years in good health. The sequence is built from TRBV13 and TRBJ1-1, with an unclear D gene assignment. Input material: naive CD8+ T cells sorted from blood. According to the study, the label for this sample's cell subset or site signals: CD45RA+CCR7+. The CDR3 protein is CASSPDGEMNTEAFF. The nucleotides are TGTGCCAGCAGCCCCGACGGCGAGATGAACACTGAAGCTTTCTTT.